The present TCR beta chain was sequenced within a study of metastatic and nonmetastatic thyroid tumors. On the study more broadly: From malignant and benign thyroid patients, repertoires in blood and in tumor or nodule tissue were compared.

Study-wide results and caveats: Versus benign nodules, malignant thyroid tumors reportedly had significantly higher TCR beta diversity, in blood and tumor.

As originally analysed: Building a distant-metastasis classifier for papillary thyroid cancer drew on CDR3 differences across clinicopathological groups. TCRdb ran MiXCR on the PCR reads. Clone size and V and J calls follow TCRdb, not the original study. The data contain tens of thousands of clones, around 16% of them singletons. Each patient went into thyroid surgery without having received any treatment. Germline CDR1 MNHEY, CDR2 SMNVEV (reference sequence). Trimming took 6 bases from V and 4 from J, leaving 15 bases between them. The CDR3 covers 14 residues. About this clone: Its specificity is unknown.

The chain is built from TRBV27 and TRBJ1-2; TRBD1 is a possible D gene (5 bases). The clonotype comes from a male donor with papillary thyroid cancer or a benign thyroid nodule (not recorded which). Some clones in this sample may be carry-over from other donors' samples. Sequencing used blood. This CDR3 is CASRVGWTLYGYTF. The CDR3 coding sequence is TGTGCCAGCAGGGTCGGATGGACACTCTATGGCTACACCTTC.